This entry is about one T cell receptor beta chain. What it binds is unknown. The data were taken from a study of response to subunit inactivated influenza vaccine. General study findings and limits: The authors put forward the suggestion that each seasonal influenza vaccination may bring in only a limited number of new T cells.

TCRdb re-derived calls from the RT-PCR reads in MiXCR, one entry per CDR3 protein. The profile shows about 620,000 distinct CDR3 sequences, roughly 10% of them singletons. Sample: PBMCs from blood, taken on the day of vaccination. The sequence derives from a man between 45 and 60 years old who received an inactivated influenza vaccine.

The CDR3 is CATSDLIDTGELFF. The CDR3 nucleotides read TGTGCCACCAGTGATTTGATAGACACCGGGGAGCTGTTTTTT. The chain has TRBV24-1 and TRBJ2-2; D is undetermined. V was shortened by 0 bases and J by 3 bases, with 4 bases between the two germline ends. CDR1 KGHDR and CDR2 SFDVKD come from the germline V gene. The CDR3 runs 14 residues.